This T cell receptor beta chain was sequenced for a study of beta chain features in type 1 diabetes. As every portion of the isolated RNA was reverse transcribed, the sequencing read expressed TCRB transcripts. Naive, central memory and regulatory T cell samples averaged about 3.4 million reads. Method: immunoSEQ multiplex PCR; TCRdb's copy keeps in-frame clones and lacks some. The repertoire holds 130,000 or so clones, with around 16% as singletons. Turning to this clone: What it binds is unknown.

The CDR3 covers 13 residues. Per germline, CDR1 LNHDA and CDR2 SQIVND (reference sequence). The germline V and J ends were trimmed by 5 bases and 1 base, with 8 bases remaining between them. Study-wide results and caveats: Shorter TCRB CDR3s, moderately but significantly so, were found in Type 1 diabetes patients in all four CD4+ subsets. The naive, central memory and Treg TCRB repertoires showed an apparent similarity that was greater among patients than among healthy donors.

This sequence joins TRBV19 and TRBJ2-5; no reliable D call. Sequenced: central memory CD4+ T cells from blood. This sequence was found in a man aged 18 to 30 with type 1 diabetes. The CDR3, as DNA: TGTGCCAGTAGTTTGCAGAGCCAAGAGACCCAGTACTTC. Its translation: CASSLQSQETQYF.